This T cell receptor (beta chain) was recorded in a study of OX40 agonist ivuxolimab in advanced cancers. Turning to the study itself: Intravenous ivuxolimab at 0.01 to 10 mg/kg was given to patients every 2 weeks. Head and neck, renal cell, melanoma or hepatocellular carcinoma were the cancers that dose-escalation patients had. Approximately 40% of patients had received prior checkpoint inhibitor therapy. Three patients got partial responses; one had hepatocellular carcinoma and two had cutaneous melanoma.

Sequencing used immunoSEQ multiplex PCR; TCRdb keeps in-frame clones, though not all of them. This sample has tens of thousands of clones, with more than 90% found just once. Losses at the gene ends were 1 base for V and 5 bases for J; bases not matched to a gene: 1. From germline, CDR1 is LNHDA and CDR2 SQIVND (reference sequence). The CDR3 is made up of 14 amino acids. The sequence was obtained from an adult with an advanced solid tumor such as melanoma, head and neck, liver or kidney cancer. J is TRBJ2-5 and V is TRBV19; 10 nucleotides agree with TRBD1. The sequencing here drew on CD4+ or CD8+ T cells sorted from blood, taken in a trial of the OX40 agonist ivuxolimab. The DNA for the CDR3 is TGTGCCAGTAGTATAGGACAGGGGGCTGAGACCCAGTACTTC. Its translation: CASSIGQGAETQYF.